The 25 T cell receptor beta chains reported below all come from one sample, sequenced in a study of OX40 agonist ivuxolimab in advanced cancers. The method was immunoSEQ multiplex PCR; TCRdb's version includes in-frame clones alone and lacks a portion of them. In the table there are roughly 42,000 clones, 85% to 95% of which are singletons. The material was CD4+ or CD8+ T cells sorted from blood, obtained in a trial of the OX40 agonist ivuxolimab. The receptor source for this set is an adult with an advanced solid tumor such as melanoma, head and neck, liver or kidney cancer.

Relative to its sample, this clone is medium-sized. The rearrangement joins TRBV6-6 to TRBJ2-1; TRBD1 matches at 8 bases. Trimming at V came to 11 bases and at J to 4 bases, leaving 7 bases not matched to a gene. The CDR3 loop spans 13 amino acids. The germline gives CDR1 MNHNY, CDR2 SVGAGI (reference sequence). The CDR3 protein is CACSGGDYNEQFF. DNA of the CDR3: TGTGCCTGTTCAGGGGGCGATTACAATGAGCAGTTCTTC.

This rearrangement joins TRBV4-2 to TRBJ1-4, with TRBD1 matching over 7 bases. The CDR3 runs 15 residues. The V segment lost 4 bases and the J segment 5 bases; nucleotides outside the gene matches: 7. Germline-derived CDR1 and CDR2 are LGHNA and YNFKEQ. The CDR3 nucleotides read TGTGCCAGCAGCCCCGCGGAGGGGGCGAATGAAAAACTGTTTTTT. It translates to CASSPAEGANEKLFF.

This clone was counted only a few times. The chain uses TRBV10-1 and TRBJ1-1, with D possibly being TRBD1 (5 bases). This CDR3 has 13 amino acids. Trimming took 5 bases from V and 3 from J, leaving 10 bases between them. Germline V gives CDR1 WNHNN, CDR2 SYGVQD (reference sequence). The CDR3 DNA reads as TGCGCCAGCAGTCCTGGGGGATACACTGAAGCTTTCTTT. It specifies CASSPGGYTEAFF.

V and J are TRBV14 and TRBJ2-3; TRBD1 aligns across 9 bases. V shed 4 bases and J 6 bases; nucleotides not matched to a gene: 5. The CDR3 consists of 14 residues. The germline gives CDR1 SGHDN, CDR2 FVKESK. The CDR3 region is CASSRGTGRDTQYF. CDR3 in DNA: TGTGCCAGCAGCCGCGGGACAGGGAGGGATACGCAGTATTTT.

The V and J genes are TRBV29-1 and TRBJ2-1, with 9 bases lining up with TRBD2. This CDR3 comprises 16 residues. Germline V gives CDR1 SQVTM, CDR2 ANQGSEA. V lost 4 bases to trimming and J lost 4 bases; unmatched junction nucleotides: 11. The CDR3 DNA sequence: TGCAGCGTTGTTATGGGCGGGAGGGCCAAATACAATGAGCAGTTCTTC. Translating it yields CSVVMGGRAKYNEQFF.

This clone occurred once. CDR3 nucleotides: TGTGCCAGCAGCTTCAGGGAGCTGTTTTTT. Protein product: CASSFRELFF. The chain uses TRBV7-9 and TRBJ2-2; D gene unclear. This CDR3 has 10 amino acids. Trimming took off 3 bases at V and 9 bases at J, with 2 bases between the two ends. Germline assignment: CDR1 SEHNR and CDR2 FQNEAQ (reference sequence). Using reference TRBV7-9 and TRBJ2-2 for the parts outside the CDR3, the full variable domain is DTGVSQNPRHKITKRGQNVTFRCDPISEHNRLYWYRQTLGQGPEFLTYFQNEAQLEKSRLLSDRFSAERPKGSFSTLEIQRTEQGDSAMYLCASSFRELFFGEGSRLTVL.

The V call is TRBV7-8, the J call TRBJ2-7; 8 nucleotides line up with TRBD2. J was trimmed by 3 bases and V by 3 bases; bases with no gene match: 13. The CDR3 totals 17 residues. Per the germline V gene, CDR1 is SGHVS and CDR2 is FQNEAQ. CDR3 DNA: TGTGCCAGCAGCTTCATAAACCCAGCGGGAGTCGGCTACGAGCAGTACTTC. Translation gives CASSFINPAGVGYEQYF.

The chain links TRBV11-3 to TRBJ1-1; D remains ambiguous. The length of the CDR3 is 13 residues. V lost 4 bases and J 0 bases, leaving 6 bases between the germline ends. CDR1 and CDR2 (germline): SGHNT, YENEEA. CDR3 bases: TGTGCCAGCAGCTCCAGTATGAACACTGAAGCTTTCTTT. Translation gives CASSSSMNTEAFF.

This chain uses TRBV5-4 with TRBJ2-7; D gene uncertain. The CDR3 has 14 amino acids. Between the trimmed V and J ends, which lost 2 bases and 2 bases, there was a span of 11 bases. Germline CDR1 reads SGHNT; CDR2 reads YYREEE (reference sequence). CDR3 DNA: TGTGCCAGCAGCTTAGATATAGGTCCCTACGAGCAGTACTTC. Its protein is CASSLDIGPYEQYF.

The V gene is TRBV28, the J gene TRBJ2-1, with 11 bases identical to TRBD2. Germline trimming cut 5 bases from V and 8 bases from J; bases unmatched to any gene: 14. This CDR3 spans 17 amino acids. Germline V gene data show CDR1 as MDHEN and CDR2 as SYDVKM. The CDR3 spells CASSGGTSGYPRDEQFF. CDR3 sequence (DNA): TGTGCCAGCAGTGGAGGGACTAGCGGCTACCCGAGGGATGAGCAGTTCTTC.

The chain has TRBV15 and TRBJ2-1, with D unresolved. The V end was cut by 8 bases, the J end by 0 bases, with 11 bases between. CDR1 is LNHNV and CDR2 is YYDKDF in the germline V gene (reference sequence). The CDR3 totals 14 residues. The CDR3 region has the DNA TGTGCCACCGGGCTCCGGTCCTCCTACAATGAGCAGTTCTTC. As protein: CATGLRSSYNEQFF.

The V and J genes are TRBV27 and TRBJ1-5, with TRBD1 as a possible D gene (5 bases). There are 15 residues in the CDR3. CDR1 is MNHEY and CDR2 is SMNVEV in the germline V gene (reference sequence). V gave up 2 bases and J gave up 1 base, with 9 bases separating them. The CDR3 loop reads CASSLGGRSNQPQHF. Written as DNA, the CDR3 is TGTGCCAGCAGTTTAGGGGGAAGAAGCAATCAGCCCCAGCATTTT.

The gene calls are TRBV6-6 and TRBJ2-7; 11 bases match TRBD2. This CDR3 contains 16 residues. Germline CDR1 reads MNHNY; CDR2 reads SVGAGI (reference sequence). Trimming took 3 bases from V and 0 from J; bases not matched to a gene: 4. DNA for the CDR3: TGTGCCAGCAGTTATCTTGGACTAGCGGGCTCCTACGAGCAGTACTTC. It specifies CASSYLGLAGSYEQYF.

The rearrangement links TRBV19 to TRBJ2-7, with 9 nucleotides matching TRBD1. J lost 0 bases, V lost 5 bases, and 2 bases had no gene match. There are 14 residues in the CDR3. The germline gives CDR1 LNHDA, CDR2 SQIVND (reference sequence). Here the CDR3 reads CASSPTGGSYEQYF. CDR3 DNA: TGTGCCAGTAGTCCGACAGGGGGCTCCTACGAGCAGTACTTC.

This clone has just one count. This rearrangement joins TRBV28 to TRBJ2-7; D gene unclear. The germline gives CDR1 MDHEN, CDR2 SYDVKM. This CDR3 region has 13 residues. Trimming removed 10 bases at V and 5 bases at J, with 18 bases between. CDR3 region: CATLSLYDHEQYF. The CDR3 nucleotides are TGTGCCACCCTTTCCCTTTACGACCACGAGCAGTACTTC.

The CDR3 nucleotides read TGTGCCACCAGCAGAGAAGGGCAGGGGGCGCGGGAGCAGTACTTC. The encoded protein is CATSREGQGAREQYF. The V gene is TRBV15, the J gene TRBJ2-7; the match to TRBD1 covers 8 bases. Per germline, CDR1 LNHNV and CDR2 YYDKDF (reference sequence). Trimming took 0 bases from V and 7 from J; bases not matched to a gene: 8. The CDR3 is made up of 15 amino acids.

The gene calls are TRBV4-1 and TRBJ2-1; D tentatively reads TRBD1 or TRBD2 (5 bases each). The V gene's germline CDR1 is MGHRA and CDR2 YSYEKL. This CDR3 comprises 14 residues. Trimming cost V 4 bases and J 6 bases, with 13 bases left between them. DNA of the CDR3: TGCGCCAGCAGCCCCCAGGGACGGGTCAATGAGCAGTTCTTC. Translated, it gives CASSPQGRVNEQFF.

As DNA, the CDR3 is TGTGCCTGGGACGGGGCCCTCTCAAATGAAAAACTGTTTTTT. Protein sequence: CAWDGALSNEKLFF. This sequence joins TRBV30 and TRBJ1-4; TRBD1 might be the D (5 bases). Germline CDR1 GTSNPN, CDR2 SVGIG (reference sequence). Trimming removed 5 bases at V and 5 bases at J, with 15 bases between. This CDR3 is 14 amino acids long. Together with reference TRBV30 and TRBJ1-4, the CDR3 gives the full variable domain: SQTIHQWPATLVQPVGSPLSLECTVEGTSNPNLYWYRQAAGRGLQLLFYSVGIGQISSEVPQNLSASRPQDRQFILSSKKLLLSDSGFYLCAWDGALSNEKLFFGSGTQLSVL.

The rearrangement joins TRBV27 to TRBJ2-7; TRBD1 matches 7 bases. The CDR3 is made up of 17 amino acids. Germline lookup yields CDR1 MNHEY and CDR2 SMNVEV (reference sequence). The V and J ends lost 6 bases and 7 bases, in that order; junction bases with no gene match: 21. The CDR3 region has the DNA TGTGCCAGCAGCCCCCAATCCGGGACAGACGTATTGGGGGAGCAGTACTTC. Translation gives CASSPQSGTDVLGEQYF.

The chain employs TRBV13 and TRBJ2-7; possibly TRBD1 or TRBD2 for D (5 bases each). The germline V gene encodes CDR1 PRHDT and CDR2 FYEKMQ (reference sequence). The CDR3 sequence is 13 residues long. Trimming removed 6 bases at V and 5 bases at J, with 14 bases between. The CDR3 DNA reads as TGTGCCAGCAGTTCGGGACCAGTCGACGAGCAGTACTTC. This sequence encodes CASSSGPVDEQYF.

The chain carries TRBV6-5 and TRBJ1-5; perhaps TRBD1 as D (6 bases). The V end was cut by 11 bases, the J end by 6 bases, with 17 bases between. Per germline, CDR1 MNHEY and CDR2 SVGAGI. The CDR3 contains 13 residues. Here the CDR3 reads CAGRQVLSQPQHF. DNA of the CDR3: TGTGCCGGGCGACAGGTATTAAGTCAGCCCCAGCATTTT.

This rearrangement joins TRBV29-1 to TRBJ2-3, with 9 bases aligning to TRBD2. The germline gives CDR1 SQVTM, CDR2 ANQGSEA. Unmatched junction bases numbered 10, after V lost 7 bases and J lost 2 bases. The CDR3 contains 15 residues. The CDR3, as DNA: TGCAGCGGGCGGGGACTAGCTGGTGCCACAGATACGCAGTATTTT. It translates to CSGRGLAGATDTQYF.

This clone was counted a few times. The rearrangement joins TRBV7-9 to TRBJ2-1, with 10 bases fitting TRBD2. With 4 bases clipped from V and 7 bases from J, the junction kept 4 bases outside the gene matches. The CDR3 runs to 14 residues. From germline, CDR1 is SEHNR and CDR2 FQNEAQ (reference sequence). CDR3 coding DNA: TGTGCCAGCAGCTCTAGCGGGAGTTGGAATGAGCAGTTCTTC. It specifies CASSSSGSWNEQFF.

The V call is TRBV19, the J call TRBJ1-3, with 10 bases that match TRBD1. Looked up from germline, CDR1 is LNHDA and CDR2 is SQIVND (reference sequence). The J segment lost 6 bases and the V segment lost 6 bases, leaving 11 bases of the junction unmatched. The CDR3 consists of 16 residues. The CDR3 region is CASSRRDRGSENTIYF. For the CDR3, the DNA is TGTGCCAGTAGCAGACGGGACAGGGGCTCGGAAAACACCATATATTTT.

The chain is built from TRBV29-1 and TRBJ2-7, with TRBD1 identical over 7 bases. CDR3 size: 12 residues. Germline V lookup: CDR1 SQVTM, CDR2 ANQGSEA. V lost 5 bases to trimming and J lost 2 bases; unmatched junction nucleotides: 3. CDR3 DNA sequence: TGCAGCGTTCAGGGACAGACCTACGAGCAGTACTTC. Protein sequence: CSVQGQTYEQYF.